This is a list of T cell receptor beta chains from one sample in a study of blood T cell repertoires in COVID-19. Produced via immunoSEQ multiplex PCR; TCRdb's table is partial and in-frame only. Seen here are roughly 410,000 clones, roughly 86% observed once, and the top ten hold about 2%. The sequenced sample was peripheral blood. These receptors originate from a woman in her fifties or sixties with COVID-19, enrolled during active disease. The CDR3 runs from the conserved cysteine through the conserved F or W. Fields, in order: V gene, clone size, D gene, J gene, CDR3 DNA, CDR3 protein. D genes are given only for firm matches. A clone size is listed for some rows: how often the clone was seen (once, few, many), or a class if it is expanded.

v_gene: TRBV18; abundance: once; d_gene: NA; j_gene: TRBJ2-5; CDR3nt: TGTGCCAGCTCAACGGACAGCCTAATCCAAGAGACCCAGTACTTC; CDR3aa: CASSTDSLIQETQYF
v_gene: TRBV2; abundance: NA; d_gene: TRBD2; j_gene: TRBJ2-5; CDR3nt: TGTGCCAGCCAGACTAGCGGGGGGGTCGAGACCCAGTACTTC; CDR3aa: CASQTSGGVETQYF
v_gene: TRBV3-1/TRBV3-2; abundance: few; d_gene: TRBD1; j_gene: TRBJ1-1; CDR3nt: TGTGCCAGCAGCCGAACAGGGGCAAACACTGAAGCTTTCTTT; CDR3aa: CASSRTGANTEAFF
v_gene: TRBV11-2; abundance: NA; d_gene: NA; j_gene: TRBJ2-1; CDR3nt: TGTGCCAGCAGCCCATTCGGCAATGAGCAGTTCTTC; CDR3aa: CASSPFGNEQFF
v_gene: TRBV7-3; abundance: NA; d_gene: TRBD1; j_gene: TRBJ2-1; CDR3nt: TGTGCCAGCAGCCGAGCTCCCGGGACAGGGACGGGCAATGAGCAGTTCTTC; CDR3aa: CASSRAPGTGTGNEQFF
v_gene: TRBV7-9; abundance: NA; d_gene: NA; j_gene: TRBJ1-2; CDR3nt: TGTGCCAGCAGCCCCCCCATGAGGAATGGCTACACCTTC; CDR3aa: CASSPPMRNGYTF
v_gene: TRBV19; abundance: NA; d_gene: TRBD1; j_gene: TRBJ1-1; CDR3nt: TGTGCCAGTACCCCTGACAGGGGCACTGAAGCTTTCTTT; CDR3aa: CASTPDRGTEAFF
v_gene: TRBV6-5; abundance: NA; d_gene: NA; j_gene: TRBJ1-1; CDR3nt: TGTGCCAGCAGGTACCGGGGTGAAGCTTTCTTT; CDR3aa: CASRYRGEAFF
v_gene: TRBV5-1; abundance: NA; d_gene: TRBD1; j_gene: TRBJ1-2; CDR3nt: TGCGCCAGCAGCTTGACACTACAGGGGACAGGGAGCTATGGCTACACCTTC; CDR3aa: CASSLTLQGTGSYGYTF
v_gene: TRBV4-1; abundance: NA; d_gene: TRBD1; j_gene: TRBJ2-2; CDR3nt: TGCGCCAGCAGCCAAGAGACAGGGGACACCGGGGAGCTGTTTTTT; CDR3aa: CASSQETGDTGELFF
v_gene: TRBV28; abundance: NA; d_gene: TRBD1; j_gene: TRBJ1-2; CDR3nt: TGTGCCAGCAGAGCGGACAGGGGGTTACGCGGCTACACCTTC; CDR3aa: CASRADRGLRGYTF
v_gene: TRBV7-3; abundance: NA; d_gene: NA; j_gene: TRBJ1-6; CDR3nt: TGTGCCAGCAGCTTATTCGGGATCGGGAATAATTCACCCCTCCACTTT; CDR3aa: CASSLFGIGNNSPLHF
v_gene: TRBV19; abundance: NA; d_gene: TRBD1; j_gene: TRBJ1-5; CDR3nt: TGTGCCAGTAGTACTCCGGGACAGAATCAGCCCCAGCATTTT; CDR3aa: CASSTPGQNQPQHF
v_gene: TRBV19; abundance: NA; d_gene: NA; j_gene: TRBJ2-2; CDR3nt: TGTGCCAGTAGTGGCGACTCGATACTTAACACCGGGGAGCTGTTTTTT; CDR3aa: CASSGDSILNTGELFF
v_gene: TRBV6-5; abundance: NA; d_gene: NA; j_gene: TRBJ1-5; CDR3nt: TGTGCCAGCAGGGCCGGGACAAATTACGGTCAGCCCCAGCATTTT; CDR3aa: CASRAGTNYGQPQHF
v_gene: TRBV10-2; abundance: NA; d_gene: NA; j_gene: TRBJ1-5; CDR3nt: TGCGCCAGCAGTGTCGGGGAGGGACAGCCCCAGCATTTT; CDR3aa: CASSVGEGQPQHF
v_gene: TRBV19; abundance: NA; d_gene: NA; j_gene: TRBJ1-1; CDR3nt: TGTGCCAGTAGTTTCACAGGGTCCGACACTGAAGCTTTCTTT; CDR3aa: CASSFTGSDTEAFF
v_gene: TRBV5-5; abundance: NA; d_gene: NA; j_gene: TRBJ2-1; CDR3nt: TGTGCCAGCAGCAGAGGGGGTAGCGTCAGTTACAATGAGCAGTTCTTC; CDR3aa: CASSRGGSVSYNEQFF
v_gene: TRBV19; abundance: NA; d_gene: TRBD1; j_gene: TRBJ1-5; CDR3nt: TGTGCCAGTATGACAGGGAACAATCAGCCCCAGCATTTT; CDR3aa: CASMTGNNQPQHF
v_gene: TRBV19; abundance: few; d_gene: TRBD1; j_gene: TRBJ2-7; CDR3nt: TGTGCCAGTGGAATCTCCGGGACAGGGGGATACGAGCAGTACTTC; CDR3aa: CASGISGTGGYEQYF
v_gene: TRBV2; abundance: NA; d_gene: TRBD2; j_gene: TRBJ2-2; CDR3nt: TGTGCCAGCAGTAGGGAGGGGAACACCGGGGAGCTGTTTTTT; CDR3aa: CASSREGNTGELFF
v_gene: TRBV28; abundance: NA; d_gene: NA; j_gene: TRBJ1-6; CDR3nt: TGTGCCAGCAGGATACGTAGTTCCTATAATTCACCCCTCCACTTT; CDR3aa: CASRIRSSYNSPLHF
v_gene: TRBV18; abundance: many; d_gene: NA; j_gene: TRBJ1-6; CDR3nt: TGTGCCAGCTCATCGAATCTCGGACAAGGTGGTTACTATAATTCACCCCTCCACTTT; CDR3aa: CASSSNLGQGGYYNSPLHF
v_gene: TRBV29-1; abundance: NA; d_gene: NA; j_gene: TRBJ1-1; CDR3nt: TGCAGCGTTGAAGATAGTCGTCGGGAGCCGGCTTTCTTT; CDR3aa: CSVEDSRREPAFF
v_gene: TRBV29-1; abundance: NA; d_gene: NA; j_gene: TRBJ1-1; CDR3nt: TGCAGCACTCGGTCGGGCAGCGGGGGCACTGAAGCTTTCTTT; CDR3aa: CSTRSGSGGTEAFF
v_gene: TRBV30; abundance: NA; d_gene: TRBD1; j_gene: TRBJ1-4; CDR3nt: TGTGCCTGGAGTCGGGGACAGGCTAATGAAAAACTGTTTTTT; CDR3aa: CAWSRGQANEKLFF
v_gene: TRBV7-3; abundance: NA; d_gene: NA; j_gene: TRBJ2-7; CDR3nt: TGTGCCAGCAGCTTAAGTCAGGGTATCGGCGAGCAGTACTTC; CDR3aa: CASSLSQGIGEQYF
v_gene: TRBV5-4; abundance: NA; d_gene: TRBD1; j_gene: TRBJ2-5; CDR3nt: TGTGCCAGCAGCTTTACCCGGGACAGGGAGGGGAGGAGAGAGACCCAGTACTTC; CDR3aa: CASSFTRDREGRRETQYF
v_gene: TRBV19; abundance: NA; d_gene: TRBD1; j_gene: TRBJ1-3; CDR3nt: TGTGCCAGTAGTCGGACAGGCGCCGACAGAAACACCATATATTTT; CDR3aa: CASSRTGADRNTIYF
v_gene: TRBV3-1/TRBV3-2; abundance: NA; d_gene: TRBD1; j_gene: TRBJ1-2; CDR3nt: TGTGCCAGCAGCCAGGCTACCGGGACAGGAAACTATGGCTACACCTTC; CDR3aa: CASSQATGTGNYGYTF
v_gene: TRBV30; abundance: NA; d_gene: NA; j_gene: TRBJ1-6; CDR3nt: TGTGCCTCTCCACCGGTAGGGGTTAATTCACCCCTCCACTTT; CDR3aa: CASPPVGVNSPLHF
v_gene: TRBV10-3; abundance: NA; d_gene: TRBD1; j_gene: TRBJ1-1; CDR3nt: TGTGCCAGCCACAGGGGCCTAGGCACTGAAGCTTTCTTT; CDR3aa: CASHRGLGTEAFF
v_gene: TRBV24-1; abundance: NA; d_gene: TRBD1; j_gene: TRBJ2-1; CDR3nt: TGTGCCACCAGTGATTCCCGACAGGGCGGTCCCTACAATGAGCAGTTCTTC; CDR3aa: CATSDSRQGGPYNEQFF
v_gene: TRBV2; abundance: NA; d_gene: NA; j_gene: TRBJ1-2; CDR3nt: TGTGCCAGCAGTGAATTGGAGGTTCGTAACTATGGCTACACCTTC; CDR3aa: CASSELEVRNYGYTF